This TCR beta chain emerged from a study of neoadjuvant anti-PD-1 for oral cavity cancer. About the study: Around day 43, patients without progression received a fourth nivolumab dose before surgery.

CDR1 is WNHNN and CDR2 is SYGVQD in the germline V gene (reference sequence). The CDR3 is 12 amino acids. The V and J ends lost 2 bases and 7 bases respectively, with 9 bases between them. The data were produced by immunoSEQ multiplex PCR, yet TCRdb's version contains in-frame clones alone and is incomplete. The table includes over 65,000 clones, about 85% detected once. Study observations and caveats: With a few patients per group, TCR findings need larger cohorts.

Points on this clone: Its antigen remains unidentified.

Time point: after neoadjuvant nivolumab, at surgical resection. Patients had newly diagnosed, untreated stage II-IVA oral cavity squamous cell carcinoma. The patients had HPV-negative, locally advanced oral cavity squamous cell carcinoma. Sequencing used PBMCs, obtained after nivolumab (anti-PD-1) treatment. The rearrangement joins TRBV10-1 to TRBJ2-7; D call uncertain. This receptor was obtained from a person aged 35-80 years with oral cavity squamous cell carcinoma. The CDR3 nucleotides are TGCGCCAGCAGTGAGGCCTCACGGGAGCAGTACTTC. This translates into CASSEASREQYF.